The present TCR beta chain was sequenced within a study of T cells in Graves' hyperthyroidism and ophthalmopathy (dated by TCRdb to the late 2010s). A note on the overall study: A discovery cohort of roughly 100 patients, approximately 44 with Graves' ophthalmopathy and 55 to 65 with stable Graves' hyperthyroidism, was used to find distinguishing TCR V-J signatures. Prospective prediction of ophthalmopathy was tested in an independent validation cohort consisting of 18 to 20 hyperthyroidism patients and around 16 patients who later progressed to ophthalmopathy. For training and testing, the 95 to 100 patients in the discovery cohort were randomly divided in a 7:3 ratio. In addition, the study compared T-cell repertoires in thyroid tissue and in blood from several Graves' hyperthyroidism patients. Once sampling was done, hyperthyroidism patients were given methimazole at a starting dose of 30 mg daily, whereas ophthalmopathy patients were given high-dose intravenous methylprednisolone. According to the paper, TCR Vbeta CDR3 sequencing was carried out on about 140 peripheral blood samples, which came from approximately 41 ophthalmopathy, about 75 hyperthyroidism and approximately 17 progressor patients. The investigation overall reported the following: Sample size was not statistically predetermined, and blinding of investigators to group allocation was not performed. A model built on a 13 V-J signature distinguished ophthalmopathy from stable hyperthyroidism, reaching about 88% sensitivity and about 81% specificity in cross-validation and 80%/75% in testing. Most expanded thyroid clonotypes (frequency above 0.001) were also detected in blood, a finding suggesting that blood repertoires may reflect thyroid immune responses. In validation, progression to ophthalmopathy was predicted by the model with almost 71% sensitivity and 72.22% specificity, a median of approximately 6.5 months before onset.

Graves' hyperthyroidism was defined as stable when no progression to ophthalmopathy occurred over 18 months of follow-up. Hyperthyroidism patients were aged 18 to 65 years and newly diagnosed, with disease duration of less than 2 months. Exclusion was applied to patients with uncontrolled infections, other autoimmune diseases, pregnancy or lactation. Diagnoses were based on clinical symptoms, serum thyroxine and TRAb, thyroid ultrasound and orbital computed tomography. Trizol reagent was used to extract total RNA, and RNA quality was then checked on an Agilent 2100 Bioanalyzer. Looking up the germline V gene yields CDR1 SGHTA and CDR2 FQGTGA. Taken from cysteine to phenylalanine, the CDR3 has 16 residues. The CDR3 DNA has 48 bases and is translated from base 1. The junction carries 16 bases between V and J, which are trimmed by 1 base and 4 bases respectively. A few counts support this clonotype. Its cognate antigen has yet to be identified. Base quality data are lacking; no much larger clone is found one base away.

TCR beta CDR3 regions were amplified from RNA transcripts. For the first round of RT-PCR on the TCR CDR3, the HTBI primer set was used together with the Qiagen OneStep RT-PCR kit. Libraries were constructed in a second round of multiplex PCR, after which size selection and purification were performed. Libraries were sequenced paired-end with 100 bp reads on an Illumina HiSeq2000. The authors' pipeline ran thus. SOAPnuke was used to process the raw data, throwing out any read that contained adapters or uncalled bases, had a mean Phred below 15, or lacked an exact constant-primer or identifier match. COPE v1.2.5 was used to merge high-quality paired reads, and clonotypes were defined as unique nucleotide sequences. Clonotypes were aligned to IMGT TRBV, TRBD and TRBJ reference segments using MiTCR v1.1. The analysis included only V-J combinations with a frequency above 0.0001, which together covered about 99% of the repertoires. The TCS score was defined as F50 (clonal expansion) divided by E x V (chaos), with BLOSUM62-based TCRdist calculated between CDR3 peptides within each V-J. Welch's t-statistics and random forest reduced approximately 520 V-J features to under 15, which were used in a naive Bayes classifier (R e1071). TCRdb ran its own pipeline on the public reads, namely fastp trimming at Q25 and MiXCR clone calling, and kept in-frame beta chains. All rows with the same CDR3 protein become a single entry with the most common DNA and genes. TCRdb's processing, not the authors' own work, is the source of the V and J calls. The sample yields about 560,000 distinct CDR3 sequences; 35% to 55% were counted once. The top ten clonotypes cover just under 8.5% of the sample.

The sequenced sample consisted of peripheral blood or thyroid tissue (not recorded which). The clonotype originates from a woman younger than 35 with Graves' hyperthyroidism. Donor details come from another sample of the same person, matched by shared clones. The V and J genes are TRBV7-3 and TRBJ1-2; there is no confident call for the D gene. The DNA sequence is given as TGTGCCAGCAGCTTAATTCACACACCGACCCTCTATGGCTACACCTTC. Translated, this is CASSLIHTPTLYGYTF.